The subject of this entry is one T cell receptor beta chain. This entry belongs to a study of blood T cell repertoires in COVID-19. Study at large: Researchers got acute and convalescent COVID-19 samples from the United States, Italy and Spain.

Per the authors' pipeline: Scientists estimated how many nucleated cells there were by amplifying reference gene primers. Clones were read by immunoSEQ multiplex PCR, and TCRdb kept only the in-frame ones, dropping some. V, J and clone size derive from that table, while D and trimming were established from the DNA sequence. The data contain a few hundred thousand clones, roughly 85% of them singletons. CDR1 is MGHDK and CDR2 is SYGVNS in the germline V gene. The ends were cut back, 1 base at V and 0 bases at J, with 10 bases in the middle. The CDR3 is 15 amino acids. The sequenced sample was peripheral blood. The TCR comes from a woman under 30 with acute or convalescent COVID-19. The chain is built from TRBV25-1 and TRBJ2-7; maybe TRBD1 (6 bases). DNA for the CDR3: TGTGCCAGCAGTGAATTCGGACAGCGCTCCTACGAGCAGTACTTC. Its protein is CASSEFGQRSYEQYF.